This is a list of T cell receptor beta chains from one sample in a study of CD8 T cells in ankylosing spondylitis. TCRdb re-called the 5' RACE reads through MiXCR, storing one row per CDR3 protein. The sample includes about 280,000 distinct CDR3 sequences, 15% to 25% of them seen just once. Specimen: blood, either unsorted or a sorted T cell fraction (not recorded which). The receptors here all came from a male donor with ankylosing spondylitis or in good health (not recorded which). CDR3s include the opening cysteine and the closing phenylalanine or tryptophan.

J,V,CDR3
TRBJ2-5,TRBV19,CASSMGLAGGGETQYF
TRBJ2-5,TRBV20-1,CSGISWVEGVTQYF
TRBJ2-1,TRBV4-2,CASTNLLASRDEQFF
TRBJ2-2,TRBV2,CASSDKGRNTGELFF
TRBJ1-1,TRBV29-1,CSVEGSDPEAFF
TRBJ1-5,TRBV2,CASTSERDQPQHF
TRBJ1-5,TRBV10-3,CAISGDRDNQPQHF
TRBJ2-3,TRBV12-3/TRBV12-4,CASSPREMSTDTQYF
TRBJ2-1,TRBV6-5,CASSYSSAGAAWEQFF
TRBJ2-5,TRBV20-1,CSAMARQETQYF
TRBJ2-6,TRBV5-1,CASSSTIITGANVLTF
TRBJ1-3,TRBV14,CASSQQASGNTIYF
TRBJ1-4,TRBV20-1,CSASPTGWEKLFF
TRBJ2-1,TRBV5-6,CASSRSGKTHYNEQFF
TRBJ2-2,TRBV28,CASSSAPNTGELFF
TRBJ2-2,TRBV29-1,CSVADPAASGRAFGGELLF
TRBJ2-1,TRBV7-8,CASSLFAGGDNEQFF
TRBJ2-1,TRBV5-1,CASSLAGTENEQFF
TRBJ1-2,TRBV25-1,CASSDPDRVGYTF
TRBJ1-5,TRBV20-1,CSANTGTGGEFGSNQPQHF
TRBJ2-1,TRBV11-1,CASIPVRGGRAGNEQFF
TRBJ2-1,TRBV18,CASSPPSFNEQFF
TRBJ1-4,TRBV2,CASRKTEYNEKLFF
TRBJ2-1,TRBV20-1,CSAGASGRPEQFF
TRBJ2-2,TRBV9,CASSPGTSGSRGELFF
TRBJ1-4,TRBV12-3/TRBV12-4,CASSFFPLTVNEKLFF
TRBJ2-1,TRBV5-1,CASSLGDSVGSSYNEQFF
TRBJ2-1,TRBV5-1,CASTWGLAAPLYNEQFF